The clone carrying this T cell receptor beta chain was picked up a small number of times. Germline lookup yields CDR1 PRHDT and CDR2 FYEKMQ (reference sequence). Trimming took 4 bases from V and 4 from J; bases not matched to a gene: 5. The CDR3 runs to 14 residues. While infection was still active, Seattle patients were enrolled and then followed longitudinally. This sample was taken from a study of blood T cell repertoires in COVID-19. Study-wide background: Material from acute and convalescent COVID-19 was sourced from the United States, Italy and Spain. T cells, B-cell-depleted T cells, or PBMCs provided the cDNA or gDNA that served as material.

Authors' processing steps: Reference gene primer amplification yielded estimated nucleated cell counts. Using immunoSEQ multiplex PCR, the repertoire was profiled, and TCRdb retains in-frame clones only, with some absent. The D gene and trimming were derived from the DNA, and the V and J assignments and clone size from that table. Of approximately 12,000 clones listed, about 70% are singletons. The TCR originated in a man aged 55 to 70 with COVID-19, enrolled during active disease. What was sequenced was peripheral blood. This chain uses TRBV13 with TRBJ1-2, with 8 bases matching TRBD1. The CDR3 sequence is CASSWGQAPYGYTF. The CDR3 coding sequence is TGTGCCAGCAGCTGGGGACAGGCCCCCTATGGCTACACCTTC. The full variable domain, completed using reference TRBV13 and TRBJ1-2, is AAGVIQSPRHLIKEKRETATLKCYPIPRHDTVYWYQQGPGQDPQFLISFYEKMQSDKGSIPDRFSAQQFSDYHSELNMSSLELGDSALYFCASSWGQAPYGYTFGSGTRLTVV.